These 5 T cell receptor beta chains were all obtained from the same sample, sequenced in a study of OX40 agonist ivuxolimab in advanced cancers. The method was immunoSEQ multiplex PCR; TCRdb's version includes in-frame clones alone and lacks a portion of them. Seen here are approximately 91,000 clones, 87% observed once, and the top ten hold approximately 4%. This specimen consisted of CD4+ or CD8+ T cells sorted from blood, obtained in a trial of the OX40 agonist ivuxolimab. These receptors came from an adult with an advanced solid tumor such as melanoma, head and neck, liver or kidney cancer.

V and J are TRBV6-5 and TRBJ1-2, with D possibly matching TRBD1 (5 bases). The CDR3 is 14 amino acids. V was pared by 5 bases and J by 9 bases, with 19 bases between. CDR1 is MNHEY, CDR2 SVGAGI, per germline. The DNA of the CDR3 is TGTGCCAGCAGTCCTCGGGTCTCCAGGGCTAGCTACACCTTC. Amino acid sequence: CASSPRVSRASYTF.

The V call is TRBV4-1, the J call TRBJ2-1; tentative D call: TRBD2 (5 bases). The CDR3 has 15 amino acids. V lost 4 bases to trimming and J lost 5 bases, with 15 bases between them. Germline-derived CDR1 and CDR2 are MGHRA and YSYEKL. CDR3 in amino acids: CASSLLLGPNNEQFF. DNA of the CDR3: TGCGCCAGCAGCCTCCTACTAGGGCCCAACAATGAGCAGTTCTTC.

The chain uses TRBV27 and TRBJ2-7, with 9 bases aligning to TRBD2. Trimming cost V 7 bases and J 4 bases; bases outside gene matches: 11. The CDR3 is made up of 15 amino acids. The germline CDR1 and CDR2 sequences are MNHEY and SMNVEV (reference sequence). The CDR3 reads CASTNPGLAPYEQYF. The CDR3 DNA reads as TGTGCCAGCACAAACCCGGGACTAGCTCCTTACGAGCAGTACTTC.

This sequence joins TRBV14 and TRBJ2-3; D not certain. Germline lookup yields CDR1 SGHDN and CDR2 FVKESK. This CDR3 is built from 13 residues. V was cut by 1 base and J by 4 bases, with 6 bases left in between. The CDR3 here is CASSQALADTQYF. CDR3 DNA: TGTGCCAGCAGCCAAGCCTTAGCAGATACGCAGTATTTT.

V gene TRBV5-1 combines with J gene TRBJ1-4; D might be TRBD1 (5 bases). V was trimmed by 0 bases and J by 3 bases, leaving 9 bases between them. The V gene's germline CDR1 is SGHRS and CDR2 YFSETQ. The CDR3 is 15 amino acids. CDR3 coding DNA: TGCGCCAGCAGCTTGGTTGCAGGGTCTAATGAAAAACTGTTTTTT. Translation gives CASSLVAGSNEKLFF. The variable domain in full, with the rest retrieved from reference TRBV5-1 and TRBJ1-4, is KAGVTQTPRYLIKTRGQQVTLSCSPISGHRSVSWYQQTPGQGLQFLFEYFSETQRNKGNFPGRFSGRQFSNSRSEMNVSTLELGDSALYLCASSLVAGSNEKLFFGSGTQLSVL.